Listed below are T cell receptor beta chains from one sample, sequenced in a study of blood T cell repertoires in COVID-19. Sequencing was performed with immunoSEQ multiplex PCR; in TCRdb, only in-frame clones are kept and a portion is missing. The sample carries about 500,000 clones, about nine tenths recorded once. The material sequenced was PBMCs or T cells enriched from blood (not recorded which). The receptors shown here come from a woman aged 18-35 years who had recovered from COVID-19. Both conserved end residues are part of each CDR3.

v_call cdr3_aa
TRBV19 CASRAPNYGYTF
TRBV27 CASSGGDRAWERTEAFF
TRBV5-1 CASSLVAEPNEKLFF
TRBV7-2 CASSLAPGQGSPLHF
TRBV11-2 CASSLWDSSEKLFF
TRBV10-3 CAISDMLATEAFF
TRBV7-3 CASLGGTSQPQHF
TRBV4-1 CASSQFGLLTDTQYF
TRBV12-3/TRBV12-4 CASKDSLNTEAFF
TRBV25-1 CASSDQKTYGYTF
TRBV2 CAISTRDSHGYTF
TRBV5-1 CASNPAGGPDTQYF
TRBV5-5 CASTAGLGYNEQFF
TRBV7-2 CASSFLGGAGDTQYF
TRBV11-2 CASSFVAGGPVETQYF
TRBV30 CAWSAGDHGYTF
TRBV15 CATSRLGQGATDTQYF
TRBV7-8 CASRLGPGSGNTIYF
TRBV12-3/TRBV12-4 CASSPRDSNEQFF
TRBV2 CASSQGQGPGANVLTF
TRBV11-2 CASSLVGSGGPNEQFF
TRBV4-1 CASSQGLQGARKSYGYTF
TRBV5-3 CARRREGTDTQYF
TRBV4-1 CASTRIVGERAFF
TRBV7-6 CASSPSRNTGELFF
TRBV2 CASSTGTSVQETQYF
TRBV5-5 CASSLEEETQYF
TRBV3-1/TRBV3-2 CASSGPRDRVNTEAFF
TRBV7-6 CASSLVSRNTEAFF
TRBV2 CASSPGVPPYEQFF
TRBV4-1 CASSQRVLAGPSYEQYF
TRBV5-6 CASSSREGMWTPLHF
TRBV6-4 CASSRDRGNSPLHF
TRBV4-2 CASSTYGGGNTEAFF
TRBV29-1 CSAQTGSSYNEQFF
TRBV27 CASSFGSEAFF
TRBV10-3 CAIAGQGETGELFF